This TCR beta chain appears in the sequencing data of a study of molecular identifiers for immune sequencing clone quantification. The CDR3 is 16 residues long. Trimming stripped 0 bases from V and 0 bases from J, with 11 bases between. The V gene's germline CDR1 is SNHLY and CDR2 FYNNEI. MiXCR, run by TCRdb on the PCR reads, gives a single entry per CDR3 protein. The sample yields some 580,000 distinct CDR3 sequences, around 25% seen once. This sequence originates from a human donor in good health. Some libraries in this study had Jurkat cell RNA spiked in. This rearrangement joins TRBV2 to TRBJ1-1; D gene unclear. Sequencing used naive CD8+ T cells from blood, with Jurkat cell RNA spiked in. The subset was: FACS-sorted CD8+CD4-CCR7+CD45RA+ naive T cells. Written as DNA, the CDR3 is TGTGCCAGCAGTGAAGCGCTTGCTCCCATGAACACTGAAGCTTTCTTT. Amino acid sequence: CASSEALAPMNTEAFF.